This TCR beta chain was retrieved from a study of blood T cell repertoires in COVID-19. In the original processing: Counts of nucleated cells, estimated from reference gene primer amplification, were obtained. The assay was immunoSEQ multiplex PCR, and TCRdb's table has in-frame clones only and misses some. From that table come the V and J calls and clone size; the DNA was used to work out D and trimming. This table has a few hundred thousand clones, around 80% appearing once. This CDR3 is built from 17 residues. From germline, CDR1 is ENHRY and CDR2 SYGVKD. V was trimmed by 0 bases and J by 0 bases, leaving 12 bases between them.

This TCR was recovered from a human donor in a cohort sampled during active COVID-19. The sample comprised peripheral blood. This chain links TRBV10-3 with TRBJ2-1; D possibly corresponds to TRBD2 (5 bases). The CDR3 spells CAISESAGLSSYNEQFF. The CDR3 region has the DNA TGTGCCATCAGTGAGTCAGCAGGACTGAGCTCCTACAATGAGCAGTTCTTC.